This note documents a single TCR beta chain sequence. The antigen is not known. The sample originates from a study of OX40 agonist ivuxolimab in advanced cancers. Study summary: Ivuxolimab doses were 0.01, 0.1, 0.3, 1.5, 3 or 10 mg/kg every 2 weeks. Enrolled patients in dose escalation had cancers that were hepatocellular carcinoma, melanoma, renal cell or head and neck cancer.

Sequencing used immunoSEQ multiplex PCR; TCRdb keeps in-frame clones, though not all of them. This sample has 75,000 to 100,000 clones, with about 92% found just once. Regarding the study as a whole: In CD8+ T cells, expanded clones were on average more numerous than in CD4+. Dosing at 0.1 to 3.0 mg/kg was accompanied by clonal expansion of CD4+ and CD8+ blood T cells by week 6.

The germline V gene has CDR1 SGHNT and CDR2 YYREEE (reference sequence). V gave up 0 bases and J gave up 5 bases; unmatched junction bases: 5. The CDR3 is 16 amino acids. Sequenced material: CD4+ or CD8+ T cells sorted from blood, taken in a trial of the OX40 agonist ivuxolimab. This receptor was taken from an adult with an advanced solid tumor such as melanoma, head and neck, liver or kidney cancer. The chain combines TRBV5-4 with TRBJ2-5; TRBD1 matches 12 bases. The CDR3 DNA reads TGTGCCAGCAGCTTGGGGGGGACAGGGGGCTTTGAGACCCAGTACTTC. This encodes CASSLGGTGGFETQYF.